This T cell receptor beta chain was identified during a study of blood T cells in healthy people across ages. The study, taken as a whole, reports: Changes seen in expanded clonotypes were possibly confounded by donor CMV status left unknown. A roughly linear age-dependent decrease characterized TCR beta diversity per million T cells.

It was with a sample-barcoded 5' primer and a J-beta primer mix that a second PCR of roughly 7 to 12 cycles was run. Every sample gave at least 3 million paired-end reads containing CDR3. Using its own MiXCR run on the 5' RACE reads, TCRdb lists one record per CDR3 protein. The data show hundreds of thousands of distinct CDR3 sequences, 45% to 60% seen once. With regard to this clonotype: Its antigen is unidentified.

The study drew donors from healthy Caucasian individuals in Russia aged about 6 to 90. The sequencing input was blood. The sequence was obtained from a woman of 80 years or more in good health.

CDR3 sequence reads: CASSLVDSYNSPLHF. CDR3 bases: TGTGCCAGCAGCTTAGTTGACAGCTATAATTCACCCCTCCACTTT. The chain joins TRBV7-8 to TRBJ1-6; perhaps TRBD1 as D (5 bases). Germline V CDR1 and CDR2: SGHVS, FQNEAQ. V lost 1 base to trimming and J lost 3 bases, with 7 bases between them. The length of the CDR3 is 15 residues.